The rows below give T cell receptor beta chains drawn from one sample of a study of T-cell reconstitution after alpha-beta-depleted transplantation in children. MiXCR, run by TCRdb on the PCR reads, gives a single entry per CDR3 protein. The sample lists fewer than 400,000 distinct CDR3 sequences, roughly 20% occurring once. The sequencing here drew on PBMCs from the stem cell graft donor, taken from the stem cell graft. The receptors were sampled from a human donor who donated a stem cell graft to a child with acute myeloid leukemia. CDR3s include the opening cysteine and the closing phenylalanine or tryptophan. The order of the fields is V gene, clone size, J gene, D gene, CDR3 DNA, CDR3 protein. A D gene is named only where the DNA matches it firmly. Clone size is shown for a subset of rows, as once, few, many or a class of expanded clone.

TRBV29-1	many	TRBJ2-5	.	TGCAGCGTTTTGAGGGAGACCCAGTACTTC	CSVLRETQYF
TRBV2	.	TRBJ1-1	TRBD1	TGTGCCAGCAGGGAAATGACAGGGGGGAACACTGAAGCTTTCTTT	CASREMTGGNTEAFF
TRBV7-2	.	TRBJ2-3	TRBD2	TGTGCCAGCAGCTTAGAGCGGGAGGGCCCTGACACAGATACGCAGTATTTT	CASSLEREGPDTDTQYF
TRBV20-1	many	TRBJ2-3	.	TGCAGTGCTGGACGGGGAGATACGCAGTATTTT	CSAGRGDTQYF
TRBV4-3	.	TRBJ2-3	.	TGCGCCAGCAGCCAAGAGAGGGACTTCAGCACAGATACGCAGTATTTT	CASSQERDFSTDTQYF
TRBV12-3/TRBV12-4	.	TRBJ1-1	.	TGTGCCAGCAGTTTTCCCCGTGCCATGAACACTGAAGCTTTCTTT	CASSFPRAMNTEAFF
TRBV12-3/TRBV12-4	.	TRBJ2-3	.	TGTGCCAGCAGTTCCCGGGAAGACACAGATACGCAGTATTTT	CASSSREDTDTQYF
TRBV20-1	.	TRBJ1-6	.	TGCAGTGCTAGAGAGAACCGGGACGTCGTTTCACCCCTCCACTTT	CSARENRDVVSPLHF
TRBV20-1	.	TRBJ2-7	.	TGCAGTGCTAGAGATCGGGGGCCCCTCGCCTACGAGCAGTACTTC	CSARDRGPLAYEQYF
TRBV12-3/TRBV12-4	.	TRBJ1-5	TRBD1	TGTGCCAGCAGTTTTGAGACAGGGAGTCAGCCCCAGCATTTT	CASSFETGSQPQHF
TRBV4-3	.	TRBJ2-7	.	TGCGCCAGCAGCCAAGACAACGGACATCTTTACGAGCAGTACTTC	CASSQDNGHLYEQYF
TRBV7-9	.	TRBJ2-1	.	TGTGCCAGCAGCCGCACGGAAGAGCAGTTCTTC	CASSRTEEQFF
TRBV6-2/TRBV6-3	.	TRBJ2-2	TRBD2	TGTGCCAGCACCAAGGGGACTAGCGAGACCGGGGAGCTGTTTTTT	CASTKGTSETGELFF
TRBV12-3/TRBV12-4	.	TRBJ2-1	TRBD2	TGTGCCAGCAGTCTGGGGACTACCGCCTACAATGAGCAGTTCTTC	CASSLGTTAYNEQFF
TRBV24-1	.	TRBJ2-7	.	TGTGCCACCAGTGATTTTGGCTACGAGCAGTACTTC	CATSDFGYEQYF
TRBV24-1	few	TRBJ1-4	.	TGTGCCACCAGTGAGCCACAGGGACGATCGGAAAAACTGTTTTTT	CATSEPQGRSEKLFF
TRBV5-1	.	TRBJ2-5	TRBD2	TGCGCCAGCAGCGCCGGACTAGCGGGCGTCCAAGAGACCCAGTACTTC	CASSAGLAGVQETQYF
TRBV10-3	few	TRBJ1-5	.	TGTGCCATCAGTGAGCGAATGGGGTCTCAGCCCCAGCATTTT	CAISERMGSQPQHF
TRBV12-3/TRBV12-4	few	TRBJ1-2	TRBD1	TGTGCCAGCAGGAGTCAGGGGGGGTCGAACTATGGCTACACCTTC	CASRSQGGSNYGYTF
TRBV20-1	.	TRBJ1-1	.	TGCAGTACTAGAGAGTGGGGTGAAGCTTTCTTT	CSTREWGEAFF
TRBV9	.	TRBJ2-3	.	TGTGCCAGCAGCGGCGAGGAGGGCACTTTCTCAGATACGCAGTATTTT	CASSGEEGTFSDTQYF
TRBV2	.	TRBJ1-5	TRBD1	TGTGCCAGCAGGGGATCCAAGACAGGGTTGTATCAGCCCCAGCATTTT	CASRGSKTGLYQPQHF
TRBV27	once	TRBJ2-1	.	TGTGCCAGCAGTTTATCCTCCAAGGCGGCTCAGCAGTTCTTC	CASSLSSKAAQQFF
TRBV7-3	once	TRBJ2-6	.	TGTGCCAGCAGCTTAAGTGTTTGGGAATCTGGGGCCAACGTCCTGACTTTC	CASSLSVWESGANVLTF
TRBV9	few	TRBJ1-5	.	TGTGCCAGCAGCGTGTCCAGGGTGGATCAGCCCCAGCATTTT	CASSVSRVDQPQHF
TRBV6-2/TRBV6-3	few	TRBJ2-3	.	TGTGCCAGCAGGCATGCGGTATTGGGTTCCGCAGATACGCAGTATTTT	CASRHAVLGSADTQYF
TRBV20-1	many	TRBJ2-7	TRBD2	TGCAGTGCCCTGTCCGGTAGCGGGGGGTACGAGCAGTACTTC	CSALSGSGGYEQYF
TRBV12-3/TRBV12-4	few	TRBJ2-1	.	TGTGCCAGTCGCAGCACGGGGTCAGGTGAGCAGTTCTTC	CASRSTGSGEQFF
TRBV28	few	TRBJ2-7	.	TGTGCCAGCAAAGCGACAGGCCTCTACGAGCAGTACTTC	CASKATGLYEQYF
TRBV20-1	many	TRBJ2-7	TRBD1	TGCAGTGCTGGTCGGGACAGCTCCTACGAGCAGTACTTC	CSAGRDSSYEQYF
TRBV9	few	TRBJ2-5	.	TGTGCCAGCAGCGTAGACAGGCGCGAGACCCAGTACTTC	CASSVDRRETQYF
TRBV28	many	TRBJ2-5	.	TGTGCCAGCAGTAGACCCGGGACACTCCAAGAGACCCAGTACTTC	CASSRPGTLQETQYF
TRBV5-1	.	TRBJ1-1	.	TGCGCCAGCAGCTTGTCCCAGACAGCGAACACTGAAGCTTTCTTT	CASSLSQTANTEAFF
TRBV5-1	few	TRBJ2-5	.	TGCGCCAGCAGCTTGGGGGGGTGGAGAGAGACCCAGTACTTC	CASSLGGWRETQYF
TRBV11-2	.	TRBJ2-1	.	TGTGCCAGCAGCTTAACGCGGGACCACAATGAGCAGTTCTTC	CASSLTRDHNEQFF
TRBV29-1	many	TRBJ2-3	TRBD2	TGCAGCGCCAAAGCGGGAGTGGGCACAGATACGCAGTATTTT	CSAKAGVGTDTQYF
TRBV29-1	.	TRBJ2-5	TRBD1	TGCAGCGTCGGACAGGGCACAGAGACCCAGTACTTC	CSVGQGTETQYF
TRBV6-1	.	TRBJ1-5	TRBD1	TGTGCCAGCCAGACGGACAGGGGAAGCAATCAGCCCCAGCATTTT	CASQTDRGSNQPQHF
TRBV15	few	TRBJ2-3	.	TGTGCCACCAGCATAGAGGGAGATACGCAGTATTTT	CATSIEGDTQYF
TRBV6-4	many	TRBJ2-3	.	TGTGCCAGCAGTGAAACTAGTTGGGTGAATACGCAGTATTTT	CASSETSWVNTQYF
TRBV18	.	TRBJ2-1	TRBD2	TGTGCCAGCTCCCCCCAGGGCGGGAGGGCCCAGTATGAGCAGTTCTTC	CASSPQGGRAQYEQFF
TRBV20-1	.	TRBJ2-2	.	TGCAGTGCTAGAGATCGAGGCGGTTGGGGTGCCGGGGAGCTGTTTTTT	CSARDRGGWGAGELFF
TRBV20-1	.	TRBJ2-4	.	TGCAGTGCTAGAGGGCCTCAGAGGCTTGACATTCAGTACTTC	CSARGPQRLDIQYF
TRBV29-1	.	TRBJ2-1	TRBD2	TGCAGCGTTGTCGGTGGGAGGGAACCCTCCTACAATGAGCAGTTCTTC	CSVVGGREPSYNEQFF
TRBV24-1	few	TRBJ2-1	TRBD1	TGTGCCACCAGTGACTCCGGGACAGTCTCCTACAATGAGCAGTTCTTC	CATSDSGTVSYNEQFF
TRBV20-1	.	TRBJ2-2	TRBD2	TGCAGTGCTAGCCCTCGGACTAGCGGGAACACCGGGGAGCTGTTTTTT	CSASPRTSGNTGELFF
TRBV2	few	TRBJ2-7	TRBD2	TGTGCCAGCACCGGCAGAACTAGCGGCTTGGAGTACTTC	CASTGRTSGLEYF
TRBV2	few	TRBJ2-2	.	TGTGCCAGCAGTGGGGCTAGCCGTCCCGGGGAGCTGTTTTTT	CASSGASRPGELFF
TRBV10-2	once	TRBJ2-3	TRBD1	TGCGCCAGCAGTGCAAATCGACAGGGGGCATGGGGAGATACGCAGTATTTT	CASSANRQGAWGDTQYF
TRBV4-1	few	TRBJ1-5	.	TGCGCCAGCAGCCAAGACGCCACAAGCAATCAGCCCCAGCATTTT	CASSQDATSNQPQHF
TRBV6-5	few	TRBJ2-5	TRBD2	TGTGCCAGCAGTTACTTGGCGGGAGGCGAGACCCAGTACTTC	CASSYLAGGETQYF
TRBV12-3/TRBV12-4	few	TRBJ1-2	.	TGTGCCAGCAGTTTACGGGGCGGTGACTATGGCTACACCTTC	CASSLRGGDYGYTF
TRBV20-1	few	TRBJ2-1	.	TGCAGTGCTAGCCGTCGACCGCTCGACAATGAGCAGTTCTTC	CSASRRPLDNEQFF
TRBV20-1	few	TRBJ2-7	.	TGCAGTGCCCCTTCAAACTACGAGCAGTACTTC	CSAPSNYEQYF
TRBV12-3/TRBV12-4	.	TRBJ2-3	TRBD1	TGTGCCAGCAGTTCAAGTACAGGGGATGAAGATACGCAGTATTTT	CASSSSTGDEDTQYF
TRBV20-1	many	TRBJ2-1	.	TGCAGTGCTAGAGATGCTCCTAGCTCCTACAATGAGCAGTTCTTC	CSARDAPSSYNEQFF
TRBV7-9	once	TRBJ2-2	TRBD1	TGTGCCAGCAGCGAGACAGGGGGCGGCACCGGGGAGCTGTTTTTT	CASSETGGGTGELFF
TRBV6-5	many	TRBJ2-7	.	TGTGCCAGCAGTTACTCGAGTAGCAGGACCTACGAGCAGTACTTC	CASSYSSSRTYEQYF
TRBV6-4	many	TRBJ2-1	TRBD1	TGTGCCAGCAGTCGAGACAGGGCGAATGAGCAGTTCTTC	CASSRDRANEQFF
TRBV28	.	TRBJ1-1	.	TGTGCCAGCAGTTTAACCGCCACTAACACTGAAGCTTTCTTT	CASSLTATNTEAFF